One T cell receptor beta chain is described in this entry. This clone came up once. Its antigen specificity is not known. Base qualities are not at hand, and no much larger clone is one base apart. Collaborating institutions collected whole blood in K2EDTA tubes following their own protocols. For TCRbeta analysis, collaborators shipped samples in one of three forms: frozen whole blood, isolated PBMCs, or DNA extracted from either of those sample types. This entry is derived from a study of blood T cell repertoires in COVID-19 (dated by TCRdb to about 2020). Turning to the overall study: Collaborator samples came from the United States, Italy and Spain and covered acute and convalescent phases of COVID-19. The prospective study material was composed of cDNA or gDNA derived from T cells, B-cell-depleted T cells, or PBMCs. Deeply sampled blood TCRbeta repertoires from subjects exposed to, actively infected with, or recovered from COVID-19 were included in the dataset. The repertoires were made available in a free public database intended to serve as a resource for research on the immune response to SARS-CoV-2. Samples were obtained from the ongoing ImmuneRACE study (first 160 participants) and from about 1,300 subjects provided by 6 global collaborators. Sample metadata almost always included a de-identified subject ID, COVID-19 status, age in years and sex. Where available, HLA class I and class II types were taken from metadata supplied by the sample provider and were not determined by assay-based typing.

TCRbeta CDR3 regions were amplified from genomic DNA using the immunoSEQ Assay, a bias-controlled multiplex PCR. The paper's data handling went like this. Nucleated cell counts per sample were estimated from amplification of reference gene primers within the assay. Sequence reads were collapsed and filtered to measure the absolute abundance of every unique TCRbeta CDR3 rearrangement. For each sample, productive Simpson clonality was calculated by taking the square root of Simpson's diversity index across productive rearrangements. TCRdb limited this immuneACCESS table to in-frame rearrangements with V and J called. A share of clones is missing; checked studies link under half to unresolved V genes, and the rest is unexplained. V and J calls and clone size are copied from that table; D and trimming were computed from the DNA. This sample gives just under 300,000 clones in total; 85% to 90% of them show up just once. The biggest ten clones account for about 1.2% of the sample.

The investigation overall reported the following: How much clinical and demographic metadata was included differed by source and by participant, and the metadata was provided uncurated.

The sequence came from a man between 65 and 80 years old with acute or convalescent COVID-19. Sequences were obtained from peripheral blood.

The bases are TGTGCCAGCAGCTTAAGGACCGGGACAGGACTTCTGAACACTGAAGCTTTCTTT. Its protein is CASSLRTGTGLLNTEAFF. The V and J segments used are TRBV7-2 and TRBJ1-1; 8 nucleotides in the junction match TRBD1. V and J are trimmed by 2 bases and 0 bases, and the gene matches miss 11 bases of the junction. The germline V gene yields SGHTA for CDR1 and FQGNSA for CDR2. From cysteine to phenylalanine, the CDR3 is 18 amino acids long. The CDR3 DNA has 54 bases and is translated from base 1.